Listed below are T cell receptor beta chains from one sample, sequenced in a study of blood T cell repertoires in COVID-19. Measured with immunoSEQ multiplex PCR; TCRdb has only the in-frame clones, and not every one. The sample has about 160,000 clones, roughly 91% seen once; the top ten hold 2% to 3%. Sequenced: peripheral blood. Every receptor here comes from a man aged 18 to 35 with acute or convalescent COVID-19. Both conserved end residues are part of each CDR3.

cdr3_aa j_call v_call
CASSVGQGDQPQHF TRBJ1-5 TRBV5-1
CASSQVERGELFF TRBJ2-2 TRBV14
CASSQEGGWSEQYF TRBJ2-7 TRBV5-4
CASSFGLDGGETQYF TRBJ2-5 TRBV5-8
CATSDSVTDTQYF TRBJ2-3 TRBV24-1
CASSRDRGGETQYF TRBJ2-5 TRBV6-5
CAWSRGQGYYNEQFF TRBJ2-1 TRBV30
CASSSLGLLGEQYF TRBJ2-7 TRBV27
CSAPGGPIAAEAFF TRBJ1-1 TRBV29-1
CASKFLGQEQETQYF TRBJ2-5 TRBV5-1
CASRGGSQETQYF TRBJ2-5 TRBV5-4
CASSPRQGRSPYEQYF TRBJ2-7 TRBV3-1/TRBV3-2
CASSILGQGTGGYTF TRBJ1-2 TRBV2
CASSQVQGTGELFF TRBJ2-2 TRBV14
CASSYSREDYEQFF TRBJ2-1 TRBV6-7
CASSQKAGMNTEAFF TRBJ1-1 TRBV4-2
CASSKDSYGYTF TRBJ1-2 TRBV7-2
CASRSSPNTEAFF TRBJ1-1 TRBV2
CASSLRETYEQYF TRBJ2-7 TRBV12-3/TRBV12-4
CASSIRLGRQTTSGNTIYF TRBJ1-3 TRBV19
CAISGSRLAGPSDTQYF TRBJ2-3 TRBV10-3
CASRSLDQPQHF TRBJ1-5 TRBV6-5
CASSRPRQGPYGYTF TRBJ1-2 TRBV19
CASSESPSAWYGYTF TRBJ1-2 TRBV10-2
CASSHFLSPYSGDLGNIQYF TRBJ2-4 TRBV19
CASTPGQGEGQPQHF TRBJ1-5 TRBV19
CAISESTSGYTF TRBJ1-2 TRBV10-3
CASSPYGTSGSYYEQYF TRBJ2-7 TRBV5-1
CASSHGTNYEQYF TRBJ2-7 TRBV18
CASSAAKLSPLHF TRBJ1-6 TRBV14
CASSQEGGQVGAEAFF TRBJ1-1 TRBV4-1
CASNPGQGISGANVLTF TRBJ2-6 TRBV2
CASSIQGGDEKLFF TRBJ1-4 TRBV19
CASSPHGTTYYEQYF TRBJ2-7 TRBV19
CASRLTANLYEQYF TRBJ2-7 TRBV6-1
CASSGRDSYEQYF TRBJ2-7 TRBV10-1
CASSFLDTGELFF TRBJ2-2 TRBV7-8
CASSEIWGDGYTF TRBJ1-2 TRBV2
CASSEIPPDRAVPMNTEAFF TRBJ1-1 TRBV6-1
CASSWDRGRNQPQHF TRBJ1-5 TRBV2
CASRPGQGPLPYGYTF TRBJ1-2 TRBV6-6
CASTPGVNGQPQHF TRBJ1-5 TRBV5-1
CASSFSGGAGETQYF TRBJ2-5 TRBV7-2
CASSRETVSSYEQYF TRBJ2-7 TRBV5-5
CASSLRGREGDNYGYTF TRBJ1-2 TRBV5-1
CASRPAEVPYGYTF TRBJ1-2 TRBV6-5
CASSPGDSETQYF TRBJ2-5 TRBV6-5
CASRHRGGVRDSYEQYF TRBJ2-7 TRBV2
CASSSRLAGVETQYF TRBJ2-5 TRBV5-6